The rows below give T cell receptor beta chains drawn from one sample of a study of blood T cells in healthy people across ages. TCRdb reprocessed the 5' RACE reads via MiXCR and lists one record per CDR3 protein. The sample comprises 1.8 million or so distinct CDR3 sequences, roughly two fifths of which are singletons, and 23% rests with the top ten. The sample taken for sequencing was blood. The source is a human donor in good health. Both conserved end residues are part of each CDR3. The order of the fields is D gene, clone size, CDR3 length, J gene, V gene, CDR3 DNA, CDR3 protein. The D gene is left open where the match is weak. The listing skips clone size in some rows; elsewhere it reads once, few, many or a size class.

d_gene: TRBD1; abundance: NA; len: 16; j_gene: TRBJ1-6; v_gene: TRBV12-3/TRBV12-4; CDR3nt: TGTGCCAGCAGCCTTAGACAGGGATATTATAATTCACCCCTCCACTTT; CDR3aa: CASSLRQGYYNSPLHF
d_gene: TRBD1; abundance: NA; len: 14; j_gene: TRBJ2-7; v_gene: TRBV12-3/TRBV12-4; CDR3nt: TGTGCCAGCGGGACAGACCTCTACTCCTACGAGCAGTACTTC; CDR3aa: CASGTDLYSYEQYF
d_gene: TRBD1; abundance: NA; len: 14; j_gene: TRBJ1-2; v_gene: TRBV5-1; CDR3nt: TGCGCCAGCAGCGCGGACAGGGGGCCTGTAGGCTACACCTTC; CDR3aa: CASSADRGPVGYTF
d_gene: NA; abundance: few; len: 15; j_gene: TRBJ2-7; v_gene: TRBV7-6; CDR3nt: TGTGCCAGAAGCCCGACTAATCGATTCGCCTACGAGCAGTACTTC; CDR3aa: CARSPTNRFAYEQYF
d_gene: NA; abundance: NA; len: 15; j_gene: TRBJ2-3; v_gene: TRBV5-6; CDR3nt: TGTGCCAGCAGCATTGGCCAGGGTGGGGGAGATACGCAGTATTTT; CDR3aa: CASSIGQGGGDTQYF
d_gene: TRBD1; abundance: NA; len: 14; j_gene: TRBJ2-5; v_gene: TRBV5-1; CDR3nt: TGCGCCAGCAGCGAACGACAGGGACAAGAGACCCAGTACTTC; CDR3aa: CASSERQGQETQYF
d_gene: NA; abundance: NA; len: 13; j_gene: TRBJ2-3; v_gene: TRBV6-5; CDR3nt: TGTGCCAGCAGTTACGGAGACACAGATACGCAGTATTTT; CDR3aa: CASSYGDTDTQYF
d_gene: NA; abundance: few; len: 16; j_gene: TRBJ1-2; v_gene: TRBV12-3/TRBV12-4; CDR3nt: TGTGCCAGCAGCTCGATGCAGGGATTCCGTAACTATGGCTACACCTTC; CDR3aa: CASSSMQGFRNYGYTF
d_gene: NA; abundance: NA; len: 15; j_gene: TRBJ2-5; v_gene: TRBV7-3; CDR3nt: TGTGCCAGCAGCTTCATAGGGGGGCTACAAGAGACCCAGTACTTC; CDR3aa: CASSFIGGLQETQYF
d_gene: TRBD2; abundance: NA; len: 15; j_gene: TRBJ2-1; v_gene: TRBV3-1; CDR3nt: TGTGCCAGCAGCCAGCCAGGACTAGCCGGCAATGAGCAGTTCTTC; CDR3aa: CASSQPGLAGNEQFF
d_gene: NA; abundance: NA; len: 13; j_gene: TRBJ2-7; v_gene: TRBV28; CDR3nt: TGTGCCAGCAGTCCCGGCTCGATCTACGAGCAGTACTTC; CDR3aa: CASSPGSIYEQYF
d_gene: TRBD1; abundance: NA; len: 14; j_gene: TRBJ1-2; v_gene: TRBV29-1; CDR3nt: TGCAGCGTTGCGCCACAGGGGGAGAACTATGGCTACACCTTC; CDR3aa: CSVAPQGENYGYTF
d_gene: TRBD1; abundance: NA; len: 16; j_gene: TRBJ2-5; v_gene: TRBV28; CDR3nt: TGTGCCAGCAGTTACCACTTGGGACAGCGCATTTGGGAGCAGTACTTC; CDR3aa: CASSYHLGQRIWEQYF
d_gene: NA; abundance: many; len: 13; j_gene: TRBJ1-2; v_gene: TRBV7-2; CDR3nt: TGTGCCAGCAGCTTTAATATAGGGGATGGCTACACCTTC; CDR3aa: CASSFNIGDGYTF
d_gene: TRBD2; abundance: NA; len: 15; j_gene: TRBJ2-3; v_gene: TRBV5-1; CDR3nt: TGCGCCAGCAGGGCTAGCGGGGAGCGCACAGATACGCAGTATTTT; CDR3aa: CASRASGERTDTQYF
d_gene: TRBD1; abundance: many; len: 13; j_gene: TRBJ1-4; v_gene: TRBV7-9; CDR3nt: TGTGCCAGCAGCGCCGGGACAGGGGGAAAACTGTTTTTT; CDR3aa: CASSAGTGGKLFF
d_gene: TRBD1; abundance: NA; len: 16; j_gene: TRBJ2-1; v_gene: TRBV20-1; CDR3nt: TGCAGTGCTCGCGTCCCGCGGACAGGGAAAAGGAATGAGCAGTTCTTC; CDR3aa: CSARVPRTGKRNEQFF
d_gene: TRBD1; abundance: few; len: 16; j_gene: TRBJ1-2; v_gene: TRBV10-3; CDR3nt: TGTGCCATCACCCACCAGTGGACAGGGACTTACTATGGCTACACCTTC; CDR3aa: CAITHQWTGTYYGYTF
d_gene: NA; abundance: NA; len: 17; j_gene: TRBJ2-5; v_gene: TRBV4-2; CDR3nt: TGTGCCAGCAGCCAGCGGGGCTTTGGCGCGGCAAGTGAGACCCAGTACTTC; CDR3aa: CASSQRGFGAASETQYF
d_gene: NA; abundance: NA; len: 16; j_gene: TRBJ2-4; v_gene: TRBV18; CDR3nt: TGTGCCAGCTCACCATTTCAGGGGTTCGACAAAAACATTCAGTACTTC; CDR3aa: CASSPFQGFDKNIQYF
d_gene: TRBD2; abundance: NA; len: 14; j_gene: TRBJ2-5; v_gene: TRBV20-1; CDR3nt: TGCAGTGTAGGGAAAAGCGGGGGTAAAGAGACCCAGTACTTC; CDR3aa: CSVGKSGGKETQYF
d_gene: NA; abundance: NA; len: 17; j_gene: TRBJ1-1; v_gene: TRBV4-3; CDR3nt: TGCGCCAGCAGCCAAGATGCCGGGGGCGCAAGTTGGACTGAAGCTTTCTTT; CDR3aa: CASSQDAGGASWTEAFF
d_gene: NA; abundance: NA; len: 14; j_gene: TRBJ2-7; v_gene: TRBV7-2; CDR3nt: TGTGCCAGCAGCCGCCAGGACGGATTCTACGAGCAGTACTTC; CDR3aa: CASSRQDGFYEQYF
d_gene: NA; abundance: NA; len: 13; j_gene: TRBJ1-5; v_gene: TRBV15; CDR3nt: TGTGCCACCGGCAGGGACCTCAATCAGCCCCAGCATTTT; CDR3aa: CATGRDLNQPQHF
d_gene: NA; abundance: many; len: 14; j_gene: TRBJ1-6; v_gene: TRBV7-2; CDR3nt: TGTGCCAGCAGCTTAGCAGGCTATAATTCACCCCTCCACTTT; CDR3aa: CASSLAGYNSPLHF
d_gene: TRBD1; abundance: NA; len: 14; j_gene: TRBJ2-3; v_gene: TRBV7-7; CDR3nt: TGTGCCAGCAGCCCCGGGACAGGGGTAGATACGCAGTATTTT; CDR3aa: CASSPGTGVDTQYF
d_gene: NA; abundance: few; len: 16; j_gene: TRBJ1-1; v_gene: TRBV10-3; CDR3nt: TGTGCCATCAGTGAGTCGTGGGCAGGGGTGAACACTGAAGCTTTCTTT; CDR3aa: CAISESWAGVNTEAFF
d_gene: NA; abundance: few; len: 14; j_gene: TRBJ2-3; v_gene: TRBV5-1; CDR3nt: TGCGCCAGCAACCGAGACTCATCAGCGGATACGCAGTATTTT; CDR3aa: CASNRDSSADTQYF
d_gene: NA; abundance: NA; len: 16; j_gene: TRBJ2-7; v_gene: TRBV7-2; CDR3nt: TGTGCCAGCACCTCCCTTTGGCCCTCGAGCCCCCACGGGCAGTACTTC; CDR3aa: CASTSLWPSSPHGQYF
d_gene: NA; abundance: NA; len: 15; j_gene: TRBJ2-3; v_gene: TRBV7-9; CDR3nt: TGTGCCAGCAGCCCCTTGACGTCTAGCACAGATACGCAGTATTTT; CDR3aa: CASSPLTSSTDTQYF
d_gene: NA; abundance: few; len: 13; j_gene: TRBJ1-1; v_gene: TRBV4-2; CDR3nt: TGTGCCAGCAGCTTCCAGGGTGTCCCTGAAGCTTTCTTT; CDR3aa: CASSFQGVPEAFF
d_gene: NA; abundance: few; len: 14; j_gene: TRBJ2-3; v_gene: TRBV6-6; CDR3nt: TGTGCCAGCAGCTTCCTAGCCCCCGCAGATACGCAGTATTTT; CDR3aa: CASSFLAPADTQYF
d_gene: TRBD1; abundance: NA; len: 14; j_gene: TRBJ2-4; v_gene: TRBV28; CDR3nt: TGTGCCAGCGGACAGGGGGTAGCCAAAAACATTCAGTACTTC; CDR3aa: CASGQGVAKNIQYF
d_gene: TRBD1; abundance: NA; len: 14; j_gene: TRBJ1-2; v_gene: TRBV27; CDR3nt: TGTGCCAGCAGCCGGGCTGACAGGGAGGATGGCTACACCTTC; CDR3aa: CASSRADREDGYTF
d_gene: NA; abundance: few; len: 15; j_gene: TRBJ1-5; v_gene: TRBV7-2; CDR3nt: TGTGCCAGCAGCCGGTTGGGAGGTAAGGGCCAGCCCCAGCATTTT; CDR3aa: CASSRLGGKGQPQHF
d_gene: TRBD2; abundance: NA; len: 16; j_gene: TRBJ2-7; v_gene: TRBV20-1; CDR3nt: TGCAGTGCTAGAGATCGGACTAGCGGGGGGGCAATGGAGCAGTACTTC; CDR3aa: CSARDRTSGGAMEQYF
d_gene: NA; abundance: few; len: 12; j_gene: TRBJ1-2; v_gene: TRBV10-3; CDR3nt: TGTGCCGTCAGTGAGTGGGACGGCAGCTACACCTTC; CDR3aa: CAVSEWDGSYTF
d_gene: TRBD2; abundance: NA; len: 10; j_gene: TRBJ2-1; v_gene: TRBV20-1; CDR3nt: TGCAGTGCTCCTAGCGGGGAGCAGTTCTTC; CDR3aa: CSAPSGEQFF
d_gene: TRBD2; abundance: few; len: 17; j_gene: TRBJ2-3; v_gene: TRBV25-1; CDR3nt: TGTGCCAGCAGTGTTTCTCGGACTAGCGGATTCGCAGATACGCAGTATTTT; CDR3aa: CASSVSRTSGFADTQYF
d_gene: TRBD1; abundance: NA; len: 13; j_gene: TRBJ2-7; v_gene: TRBV27; CDR3nt: TGTGCCAGCAGTTCCGGGACAGGGTTCGAGCAGTACTTC; CDR3aa: CASSSGTGFEQYF
d_gene: NA; abundance: NA; len: 14; j_gene: TRBJ2-5; v_gene: TRBV12-3/TRBV12-4; CDR3nt: TGTGCCAGCACCCGGGACCGTAACCTGGAGACCCAGTACTTC; CDR3aa: CASTRDRNLETQYF
d_gene: TRBD1; abundance: few; len: 14; j_gene: TRBJ2-3; v_gene: TRBV12-3/TRBV12-4; CDR3nt: TGTGCCAGCAGCCGGACAGGTCCGGGAGATACGCAGTATTTT; CDR3aa: CASSRTGPGDTQYF
d_gene: NA; abundance: few; len: 15; j_gene: TRBJ2-5; v_gene: TRBV7-2; CDR3nt: TGTGCCAGCAGCTTAGCTGGGGGCCTTTGGGAGACCCAGTACTTC; CDR3aa: CASSLAGGLWETQYF
d_gene: NA; abundance: NA; len: 13; j_gene: TRBJ2-3; v_gene: TRBV10-3; CDR3nt: TGTGCCGCCAGGGAGTCTTTAACAGATACGCAGTATTTT; CDR3aa: CAARESLTDTQYF
d_gene: NA; abundance: once; len: 16; j_gene: TRBJ2-1; v_gene: TRBV7-9; CDR3nt: TGTGCCAGCAGCCCACCCGAGGGGGGCTCCTACAATGAGCAGTTCTTC; CDR3aa: CASSPPEGGSYNEQFF
d_gene: NA; abundance: NA; len: 16; j_gene: TRBJ2-7; v_gene: TRBV29-1; CDR3nt: TGCAGCGTTGAAGAAGGTTTACAGGGCTTCTCCCGCGAGCAGTACTTC; CDR3aa: CSVEEGLQGFSREQYF
d_gene: TRBD1; abundance: NA; len: 13; j_gene: TRBJ1-2; v_gene: TRBV28; CDR3nt: TGTGCCAGCAGTTCTTCCGGGACAGTTTTGTACACCTTC; CDR3aa: CASSSSGTVLYTF
d_gene: TRBD1; abundance: NA; len: 14; j_gene: TRBJ1-4; v_gene: TRBV29-1; CDR3nt: TGCAGCGTTGACGGGGGACAGGGGCTCGGTGAACTGTTTTTT; CDR3aa: CSVDGGQGLGELFF
d_gene: NA; abundance: NA; len: 12; j_gene: TRBJ1-4; v_gene: TRBV28; CDR3nt: TGTGCCAGCAGTTTAGGGACGGAAAAACTGTTTTTT; CDR3aa: CASSLGTEKLFF
d_gene: NA; abundance: NA; len: 16; j_gene: TRBJ1-3; v_gene: TRBV7-2; CDR3nt: TGTGCCAGCAGCTTGGTCCCGGGGGCTGGTGGAAACACCATATATTTT; CDR3aa: CASSLVPGAGGNTIYF